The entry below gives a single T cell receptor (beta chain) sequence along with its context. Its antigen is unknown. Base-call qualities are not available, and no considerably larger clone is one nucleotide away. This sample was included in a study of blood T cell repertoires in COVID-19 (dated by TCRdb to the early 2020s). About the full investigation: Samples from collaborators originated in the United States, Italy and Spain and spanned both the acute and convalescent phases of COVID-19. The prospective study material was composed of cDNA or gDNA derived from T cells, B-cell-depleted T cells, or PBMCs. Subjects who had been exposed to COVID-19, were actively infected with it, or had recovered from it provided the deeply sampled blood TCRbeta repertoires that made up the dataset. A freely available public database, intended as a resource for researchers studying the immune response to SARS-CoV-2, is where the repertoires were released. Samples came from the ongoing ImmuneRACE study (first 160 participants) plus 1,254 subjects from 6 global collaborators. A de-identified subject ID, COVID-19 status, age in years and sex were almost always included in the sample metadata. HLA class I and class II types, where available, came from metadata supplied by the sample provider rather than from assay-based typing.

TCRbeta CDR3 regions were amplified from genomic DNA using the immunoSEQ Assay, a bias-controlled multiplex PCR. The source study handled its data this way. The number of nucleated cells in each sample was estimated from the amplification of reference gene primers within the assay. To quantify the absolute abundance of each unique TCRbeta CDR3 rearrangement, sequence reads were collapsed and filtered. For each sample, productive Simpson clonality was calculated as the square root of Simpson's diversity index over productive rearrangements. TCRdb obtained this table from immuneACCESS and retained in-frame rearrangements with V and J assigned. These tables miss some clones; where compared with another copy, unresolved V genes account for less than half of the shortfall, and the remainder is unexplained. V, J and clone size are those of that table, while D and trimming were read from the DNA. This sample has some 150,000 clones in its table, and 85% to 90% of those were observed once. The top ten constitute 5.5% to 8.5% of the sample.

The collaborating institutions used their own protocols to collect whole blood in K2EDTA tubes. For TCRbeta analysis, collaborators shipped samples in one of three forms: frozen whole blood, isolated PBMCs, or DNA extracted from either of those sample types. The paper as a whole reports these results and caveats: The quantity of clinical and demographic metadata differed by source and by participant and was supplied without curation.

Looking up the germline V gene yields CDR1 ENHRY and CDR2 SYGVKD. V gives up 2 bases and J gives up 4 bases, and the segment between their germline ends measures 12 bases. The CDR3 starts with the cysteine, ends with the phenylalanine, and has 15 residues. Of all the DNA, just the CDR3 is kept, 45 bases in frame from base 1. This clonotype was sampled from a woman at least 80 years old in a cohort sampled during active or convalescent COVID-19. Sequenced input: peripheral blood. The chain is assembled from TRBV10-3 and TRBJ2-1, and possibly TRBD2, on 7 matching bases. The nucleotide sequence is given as TGTGCCATCAGTGAGGGCAGGGGAGGGTACAATGAGCAGTTCTTC. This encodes CAISEGRGGYNEQFF.